The 8 T cell receptor beta chains reported below all come from one sample, sequenced in a study of beta chain features in type 1 diabetes. Every isolated RNA sample was fully reverse transcribed, so sequencing captured expressed TCRB transcripts. TCRdb's table, derived via immunoSEQ multiplex PCR, lists solely in-frame clones and lacks some. This table holds 200,000 to 250,000 clones, around 65% found once. Sequencing was carried out using naive CD4+ T cells from blood. All receptors come from a man aged 25 to 40 in good health.

Of note for this clone: Other DNA variants within this sample encode the same CDR3. The chain recombines TRBV9 with TRBJ2-3, with 8 positions matching TRBD2. V trimming: 1 base; J trimming: 5 bases; junction bases outside the gene matches: 0. The CDR3 totals 13 residues. Per germline, CDR1 SGDLS and CDR2 YYNGEE. As DNA, the CDR3 is TGTGCCAGCAGCGTAAGCGGGGGAGATACGCAGTATTTT. As protein: CASSVSGGDTQYF.

This clone has only a few counts. This chain connects TRBV30 to TRBJ2-2; D is uncertain. Germline assignment: CDR1 GTSNPN and CDR2 SVGIG (reference sequence). The CDR3 length is 11 residues. Deletions cut 1 base from V and 6 bases from J, with 3 bases between. The CDR3 DNA sequence: TGTGCCTGGAGTGACCCCGGGGAGCTGTTTTTT. Translated: CAWSDPGELFF.

This clone was recorded a few times. This chain joins TRBV1 and TRBJ1-2; TRBD1 was called by the table and not checked on the DNA. TRBV1 is reported as a pseudogene. This CDR3 has 12 residues. CDR3 in amino acids: CTSSQDGAANTF. The CDR3 DNA follows: TGCACCAGCAGCCAAGATGGGGCGGCGAACACCTTC.

V gene TRBV18 combines with J gene TRBJ2-3; D ambiguous. CDR1 and CDR2 from the germline V gene are KGHSH and LQKENI. The CDR3 loop spans 15 amino acids. The V end was cut by 2 bases, the J end by 0 bases, with 9 bases between. The CDR3: CASSPGSASTDTQYF. The CDR3 DNA reads TGTGCCAGCTCACCAGGGTCAGCTAGCACAGATACGCAGTATTTT.

Here the CDR3 DNA reads TGCGCCAGCGAGACAGGTTCCACAGATACGCAGTATTTT. This gives the protein CASETGSTDTQYF. V gene TRBV5-1 combines with J gene TRBJ2-3, with D maybe TRBD1 (6 bases). In germline, CDR1 is SGHRS, CDR2 YFSETQ. The CDR3 is made up of 13 amino acids. Trimming shortened V by 7 bases and J by 2 bases, and 11 bases separated the two germline ends.

In its sample, this clone was seen once. V and J are TRBV15 and TRBJ1-3; D possibly corresponds to TRBD1 (5 bases). The CDR3 contains 15 residues. The V end lost 0 bases, the J end lost 1 base, and 7 bases lay between the germline ends. Germline-derived CDR1 and CDR2 are LNHNV and YYDKDF (reference sequence). CDR3 sequence reads: CATSRDSGSGNTIYF. CDR3 in DNA: TGTGCCACCAGCAGAGATTCAGGGTCTGGAAACACCATATATTTT. The entire variable domain, with the rest obtained from reference TRBV15 and TRBJ1-3, is as follows: DAMVIQNPRYQVTQFGKPVTLSCSQTLNHNVMYWYQQKSSQAPKLLFHYYDKDFNNEADTPDNFQSRRPNTSFCFLDIRSPGLGDTAMYLCATSRDSGSGNTIYFGEGSWLTVV.

The chain couples TRBV29-1 to TRBJ2-3; maybe TRBD2 (5 bases). Germline V gives CDR1 SQVTM, CDR2 ANQGSEA. V lost 4 bases and J 0 bases, leaving 11 bases between the germline ends. The CDR3 is 14 residues long. The CDR3 DNA reads TGCAGCGTTGGGCTGCGGACTAGCACAGATACGCAGTATTTT. As protein: CSVGLRTSTDTQYF.

There are a few counts of this clone. The same CDR3 arises from other DNA sequences in this sample as well. This chain joins TRBV7-2 and TRBJ2-3; D is unresolved. V lost 4 bases and J lost 2, with 4 bases in between. The CDR3 is 12 amino acids. Germline CDR1 reads SGHTA; CDR2 reads FQGNSA. As DNA, the CDR3 is TGTGCCAGCAGCTCCTACACAGATACGCAGTATTTT. Protein: CASSSYTDTQYF.